This T cell receptor beta chain comes out of a study of response to subunit inactivated influenza vaccine. Findings of the study overall: Each seasonal influenza vaccination, the authors suggested, recruits few new T cells.

This clonotype was recorded a few times. Its antigen remains unknown. One end of the junction varies from germline; a read error may be responsible. TCRdb independently ran MiXCR on the RT-PCR reads; one entry per CDR3 protein. The table has around 480,000 distinct CDR3 sequences, approximately 11% seen once. Germline V CDR1 and CDR2: SEHNR, FQNEAQ (reference sequence). This CDR3 region has 16 residues. The rearrangement uses TRBV7-9 and TRBJ2-1; the match to TRBD2 covers 12 bases. This TCR was recovered from a man aged 45 to 65 who received an inactivated influenza vaccine. The sample in question was PBMCs from blood, obtained roughly 6 weeks after vaccination. The CDR3: CSSSLGAGLAGNEQFF. CDR3 bases: TGTTCCAGCAGCTTAGGGGCGGGACTAGCGGGTAATGAGCAGTTCTTC.